The rows below give T cell receptor beta chains drawn from one sample of a study of Graves' ophthalmopathy and Graves' hyperthyroidism. TCRdb re-derived calls from the multiplex PCR reads in MiXCR, one entry per CDR3 protein. Of around 400,000 distinct CDR3 sequences listed, more than 20% were seen once; the top ten hold 2.5% to 3%. The sequenced sample was peripheral blood. These receptors all stem from a woman younger than 35 with stable Graves' hyperthyroidism. CDR3s include the opening cysteine and the closing phenylalanine or tryptophan. A D gene is named only where the DNA matches it firmly. Not every row has a clone size; where given, it reads once, few, many or a size class.

TRBV5-1	many	TRBJ2-7	-	TGCGCCAGCAGCTTCCCGACACATTCCGGGCAGGGAGGCTCCTACGAGCAGTACTTC	CASSFPTHSGQGGSYEQYF
TRBV6-5	-	TRBJ2-7	-	TGTGCCAGCAGTTACGGTGGGGACCACCACTACGAGCAGTACTTC	CASSYGGDHHYEQYF
TRBV28	-	TRBJ1-2	TRBD1	TGTGCCAGCAGTTTTAAGCTGCCGACCCGGGACAGGGGCTATGGCTACACCTTC	CASSFKLPTRDRGYGYTF
TRBV20-1	many	TRBJ1-6	-	TGCAGTGCTAGAGACCAGGACAAAAGGGGATCACCCCTCCACTTT	CSARDQDKRGSPLHF
TRBV2	many	TRBJ2-5	TRBD1	TGTGCCAGCAGTACCGGGACAGGGATGGAGACCCAGTACTTC	CASSTGTGMETQYF
TRBV12-3/TRBV12-4	-	TRBJ2-5	-	TGTGCCAGCAGTAATGGACTGCCTCAAGAGACCGAGGACTTC	CASSNGLPQETEDF
TRBV2	many	TRBJ1-5	-	TGTGCCAGCAGACTTAATCGGACACCGCAGAGGCCCCAGCATTTT	CASRLNRTPQRPQHF
TRBV7-2	-	TRBJ1-1	-	TGTGCCAGCAGTCCAGGGAGTCGAACTGAAGCTTTCTTT	CASSPGSRTEAFF
TRBV6-2/TRBV6-3	few	TRBJ2-5	-	TGTGCCAGCAGTTCCTACCTGGGGGAGACCCAGTACTTC	CASSSYLGETQYF
TRBV12-3/TRBV12-4	many	TRBJ1-2	-	TGTGCCAGCAGTTCCGGTCATGGCTACACCTTC	CASSSGHGYTF
TRBV20-1	many	TRBJ1-1	TRBD1	TGCAGTGCTAGAGGCACAGGGGCGAATGTTTACACTGAAGCTTTCTTT	CSARGTGANVYTEAFF
TRBV11-3	many	TRBJ2-5	TRBD2	TGTGCCAGCAGCTCATTCCGGGGGGAAGAGACCCAGTACTTC	CASSSFRGEETQYF
TRBV12-3/TRBV12-4	-	TRBJ2-7	-	TGTGCCAGCAGTTTGGGGGTTAGCCAGGACTACGAGCAGTACTTC	CASSLGVSQDYEQYF
TRBV27	-	TRBJ1-1	-	TGTGCCAGCAGTGAGCAGTGGAGCACTGAAGCTTTCTTT	CASSEQWSTEAFF
TRBV10-3	many	TRBJ2-7	TRBD2	TGTGCCATCAGTGAGACTAGCGGTAGCGAGCAGTACTTC	CAISETSGSEQYF
TRBV5-1	few	TRBJ1-2	-	TGCGCCAGCAGCTCCCGGACAGATGAGAACTATGGCTACACCTTC	CASSSRTDENYGYTF
TRBV25-1	many	TRBJ2-7	-	TGTGCCAGCAGTGAATTGGGGGGGCGAACCTACGAGCAGTACTTC	CASSELGGRTYEQYF
TRBV7-2	few	TRBJ2-3	-	TGTGCCAGCAGCTTAGCTGGTAGCCGGTCGGATACGCAGTATTTT	CASSLAGSRSDTQYF
TRBV6-5	-	TRBJ2-5	TRBD2	TGTGCCAGCAGTTTTTTTCGGGAGGGCCGGAGGGAGACCCAGTACTTC	CASSFFREGRRETQYF
TRBV10-3	few	TRBJ2-2	TRBD1	TGTGCCATCAGTGACAGGGGGCCCGGGGAGCTGTTTTTT	CAISDRGPGELFF
TRBV7-2	many	TRBJ2-7	-	TGTGCCAGCAGCCCCGCCGGGGCCCACTACGAGCAGTACTTC	CASSPAGAHYEQYF
TRBV25-1	-	TRBJ2-5	TRBD1	TGTGCCAGCAGTAAGACAGGGGAAAAGACCCAGTACTTC	CASSKTGEKTQYF
TRBV5-1	few	TRBJ2-7	TRBD2	TGCGCCAGCAGTCCGCGGGGGACCCATAGCTCCTACGAGCAGTACTTC	CASSPRGTHSSYEQYF
TRBV11-2	many	TRBJ1-2	-	TGTGCCAGCAGCTTAGATGGGAGACAGCCTAACTATGGCTACACCTTC	CASSLDGRQPNYGYTF
TRBV28	many	TRBJ2-5	-	TGTGCCAGCAGTTCCACGGTCCAAGAGACCCAGTACTTC	CASSSTVQETQYF
TRBV7-2	-	TRBJ2-5	TRBD2	TGTGCCTGGAGTAGCGGGCCGACTCAAGAGACCCAGTACTTC	CAWSSGPTQETQYF
TRBV28	-	TRBJ1-5	TRBD1	TGTGCCAGCAGTAATGGGACAGTTTATAGCAATCAGCCCCAGCATTTT	CASSNGTVYSNQPQHF
TRBV7-8	-	TRBJ2-1	TRBD2	TGTGCCAGCAGCCCACCGGGACTAGCGGGAGAGGATGAGCAGTTCTTC	CASSPPGLAGEDEQFF
TRBV6-1	many	TRBJ2-7	-	TGTGCCAGCAGTACCAACGACAGGAGATCCTACGAGCAGTACTTC	CASSTNDRRSYEQYF
TRBV7-9	many	TRBJ2-7	-	TGTGCCAGCAGCCCGCCTGAGGGCAAGTCCTACGAGCAGTACTTC	CASSPPEGKSYEQYF
TRBV20-1	many	TRBJ2-7	TRBD2	TGCAGTGCTAGAGAGCCTTGGACTAGCGGGATCGGGCACGAGCAGTACTTC	CSAREPWTSGIGHEQYF
TRBV6-1	many	TRBJ2-2	TRBD2	TGTGCCAGCAGTCGACTAGCGGCCACCGGGGAGCTGTTTTTT	CASSRLAATGELFF
TRBV11-2	many	TRBJ2-7	TRBD2	TGTGCCAGCAGCTTAGAGCGGGGGAGCTACGAGCAGTACTTC	CASSLERGSYEQYF
TRBV6-1	many	TRBJ1-1	-	TGTGCCAGCAGGCGGGGGGGGTTCAGTGAAGCTTTCTTT	CASRRGGFSEAFF
TRBV20-1	-	TRBJ1-1	-	TGCAGGGGCCGAATGGGAACTGAAGCTTTCTTT	CRGRMGTEAFF
TRBV12-3/TRBV12-4	many	TRBJ1-5	TRBD1	TGTGCCAGCAGCCTGGGACAGGGGGCGGGTAGCAATCAGCCCCAGCATTTT	CASSLGQGAGSNQPQHF
TRBV24-1	once	TRBJ2-6	TRBD1	TGTGCCACCAGTGCGCGGCCAGGGGGTACCACTGGGGCCAACGTCCTGACTTTC	CATSARPGGTTGANVLTF
TRBV12-3/TRBV12-4	many	TRBJ2-2	TRBD2	TGTGCCAGCAGGGCGCTAGCGGGGGGGCCCGGAGGCACCGGGGAGCTGTTTTTT	CASRALAGGPGGTGELFF
TRBV19	many	TRBJ1-2	TRBD1	TGTGCCAGTAGTATAGGAGGGACAGCCTATGGCTACACCTTC	CASSIGGTAYGYTF
TRBV28	many	TRBJ1-3	-	TGTGCCAGCAGTCTTAAGAGGGTACCTGGAAACACCATATATTTT	CASSLKRVPGNTIYF
TRBV7-7	many	TRBJ2-2	TRBD2	TGTGCTAGCAGCTTACTAGCGGGGTCGAACACCGGGGAGCTGTTTTTT	CASSLLAGSNTGELFF
TRBV9	-	TRBJ1-1	TRBD1	TGTGCCAGCAGCGCGCAAACAGGGGCCATGAACACTGAAGCTTTCTTT	CASSAQTGAMNTEAFF
TRBV28	many	TRBJ1-2	-	TGTGCCAGCAGTGCCCACTCTCAGGGGTATGGCTACACCTTC	CASSAHSQGYGYTF
TRBV29-1	once	TRBJ1-2	-	TGCAGCGTTTTTCTGCAAGAACGCTATGGCTACACCTTC	CSVFLQERYGYTF
TRBV6-1	-	TRBJ2-5	-	TGTGCCAGCAGTGAGCACCGGGCGTCCCAAGAGACCCAGTACTTC	CASSEHRASQETQYF
TRBV27	many	TRBJ2-7	-	TGTGCCAGCCCTGGGCGGTGGGGATACGAGCAGTACTTC	CASPGRWGYEQYF
TRBV12-3/TRBV12-4	-	TRBJ2-2	-	TGTGCCAGCAGTTTAAAGCTCGGGGAGCTGTTTTTT	CASSLKLGELFF
TRBV28	once	TRBJ1-5	TRBD1	TGTGCCAGCAGTTTAGACAGGGGCGGGAACAATCAGCCCCAGCATTTT	CASSLDRGGNNQPQHF
TRBV6-1	-	TRBJ1-1	-	TGTGCCAGCAGTCCCCGACCGGTGGACACTGAAGCTTTCTTT	CASSPRPVDTEAFF
TRBV29-1	many	TRBJ1-1	TRBD1	TGCAGCGCCGGATTACAGGGGGCAGCTGAAGCTTTCTTT	CSAGLQGAAEAFF
TRBV12-3/TRBV12-4	few	TRBJ1-2	TRBD1	TGTGCCAGCAGTTTTGGATTTCTTTGGCAAAACGAGGACAGGCCCGCCTATGGCTACACCTTC	CASSFGFLWQNEDRPAYGYTF
TRBV6-1	many	TRBJ1-6	-	TGTGCCAGCAGTGAAGCGAGAAGCGGGTGGTATAATTCACCCCTCCACTTT	CASSEARSGWYNSPLHF